What follows are 30 T cell receptor beta chains derived from one specimen sequenced in a study of regulatory and conventional T cells in RAG deficiency. Sequenced by immunoSEQ multiplex PCR; TCRdb stores in-frame clones only, minus some. The top ten hold 5% to 5.5% of the sample, which has tens of thousands of clones, about nine tenths seen once. These data also formed part of another study, on regulatory T cells. That work states: Primers: 52 TRBV forward and 13 TRBJ reverse.

The specimen sequenced was CD8+ T cells sorted from blood. These receptor sequences come from a human donor in good health.

With regard to this clone: The junction differs from germline at one of its ends, possibly a read error. V is TRBV4-1 and J is TRBJ1-1, with 7 bases identical to TRBD1. Germline lookup yields CDR1 MGHRA and CDR2 YSYEKL. There are 15 residues in the CDR3. CDR3 sequence reads: CASSQVLQGGTEAFF. The DNA for the CDR3 is TGTGCCAGCAGCCAAGTTCTTCAGGGGGGCACTGAAGCTTTCTTT.

The DNA for the CDR3 is TGTGCCAGCAGCGTAGAGAAAGGGGGCAGTGAAGCTTTCTTT. Its translation: CASSVEKGGSEAFF. V and J are TRBV9 and TRBJ1-1, with 7 positions matching TRBD1. Germline CDR1 reads SGDLS; CDR2 reads YYNGEE. This CDR3 is built from 14 residues. With V trimmed by 0 bases and J by 7 bases, 6 bases remained unmatched.

The gene calls are TRBV10-1 and TRBJ2-7; 12 bases match TRBD2. This CDR3 spans 15 amino acids. V gave up 0 bases and J gave up 9 bases; unmatched junction bases: 6. Germline V gives CDR1 WNHNN, CDR2 SYGVQD (reference sequence). CDR3 protein: CASSESTSGSSGQYF. Here the CDR3 DNA reads TGCGCCAGCAGTGAGTCGACTAGCGGGAGTAGTGGGCAGTACTTC.

V gene TRBV5-6 combines with J gene TRBJ2-2; D is tentatively TRBD1 or TRBD2 (5 bases each). V gave up 2 bases and J gave up 6 bases, with 17 bases separating them. CDR1 is SGHDT, CDR2 YYEEEE, per germline. This CDR3 comprises 16 residues. The CDR3 region is CASSLLLSGAAGELFF. DNA of the CDR3: TGTGCCAGCAGCTTATTGTTGTCCGGGGCGGCCGGGGAGCTGTTTTTT.

The chain joins TRBV15 to TRBJ2-3; tentatively, D is TRBD1 or TRBD2 (5 bases each). The CDR3 runs to 14 residues. Deletions cut 0 bases from V and 5 bases from J, with 9 bases between. In germline, CDR1 is LNHNV, CDR2 YYDKDF (reference sequence). This chain's CDR3 is CATSRDARGDTQYF. Here the CDR3 DNA reads TGTGCCACCAGCAGAGACGCGAGGGGAGATACGCAGTATTTT.

V usage is TRBV6-5 and J usage is TRBJ1-2, with a tentative D call TRBD1 (5 bases). V was clipped by 2 bases and J by 4 bases, with 8 bases between them. The CDR3 extends over 13 amino acids. CDR1 is MNHEY, CDR2 SVGAGI, per germline. CDR3 sequence: CASSYGGSYGYTF. CDR3 bases: TGTGCCAGCAGTTACGGGGGGTCCTATGGCTACACCTTC.

J is TRBJ2-2 and V is TRBV7-9; D remains unclear. The germline V gene has CDR1 SEHNR and CDR2 FQNEAQ (reference sequence). There are 12 residues in the CDR3. V shed 8 bases and J shed 4 bases, with 8 bases lying between them. As DNA, the CDR3 is TGTGCCAGCGGTTCAGGCACCGGGGAGCTGTTTTTT. Amino acids: CASGSGTGELFF.

Only a few counts were recorded for this clone. This chain connects TRBV7-9 to TRBJ1-5, with no clear D. Germline V CDR1 and CDR2: SEHNR, FQNEAQ (reference sequence). This CDR3 region has 11 residues. V gave up 4 bases and J gave up 11 bases, with 9 bases separating them. CDR3 amino acids: CASSSDGAQHF. The CDR3 DNA is TGTGCCAGCAGCTCGGACGGGGCCCAGCATTTT.

This chain uses TRBV7-9 with TRBJ2-7; the match to TRBD2 covers 7 bases. Germline-derived CDR1 and CDR2 are SEHNR and FQNEAQ (reference sequence). Germline trimming cut 5 bases from V and 5 bases from J; bases unmatched to any gene: 6. This CDR3 is 13 amino acids long. The CDR3 region has the DNA TGTGCCAGCAGCGGGCGGGGAGGGCACGAGCAGTACTTC. This encodes CASSGRGGHEQYF.

This chain uses TRBV19 with TRBJ2-1; weak D call: TRBD2 (5 bases). In germline, CDR1 is LNHDA, CDR2 SQIVND (reference sequence). Trimming removed 3 bases at V and 4 bases at J, with 10 bases between. CDR3 length: 14 residues. CDR3 amino acids: CASSILAEYNEQFF. DNA for the CDR3: TGTGCCAGTAGTATCCTAGCAGAGTACAATGAGCAGTTCTTC.

The chain has TRBV5-6 and TRBJ1-4; D gene ambiguous. V lost 3 bases, J lost 4 bases, and 10 bases lay in between. This CDR3 has 14 amino acids. Germline CDR1 SGHDT, CDR2 YYEEEE. CDR3 nucleotide sequence: TGTGCCAGCAGCTACCTGGTGGGTAATGAAAAACTGTTTTTT. Its translation: CASSYLVGNEKLFF.

The chain carries TRBV9 and TRBJ2-1; the D is unclear. V was clipped by 3 bases and J by 0 bases, with 7 bases between them. There are 14 residues in the CDR3. Looked up from germline, CDR1 is SGDLS and CDR2 is YYNGEE. The CDR3 region is CASSDGSSYNEQFF. CDR3 coding DNA: TGTGCCAGCAGCGACGGAAGCTCCTACAATGAGCAGTTCTTC.

J is TRBJ2-3 and V is TRBV10-2; D is ambiguous. There are 16 residues in the CDR3. Germline CDR1 reads WSHSY; CDR2 reads SAAADI. The V gene lost 6 bases and the J gene lost 0 bases, with 16 bases spanning the gap. Here the CDR3 reads CASSPFAETSTDTQYF. DNA of the CDR3: TGCGCCAGCAGCCCTTTCGCGGAGACCAGCACAGATACGCAGTATTTT.

The table lists this clone with a count of one. The chain's CDR3 is CAWSPGTGNNEQFF. Here the CDR3 DNA reads TGTGCCTGGAGCCCCGGGACAGGGAACAATGAGCAGTTCTTC. This chain uses TRBV30 with TRBJ2-1; 9 bases match TRBD1. J gave up 5 bases and V 3 bases, and 5 bases lay outside the gene matches. Germline values: CDR1 GTSNPN, CDR2 SVGIG (reference sequence). The CDR3 length is 14 residues.

The J gene is TRBJ2-2, the V gene TRBV30; D unclear. Trimming took 3 bases from V and 4 from J, leaving 12 bases between them. This CDR3 region has 14 residues. CDR1 is GTSNPN and CDR2 is SVGIG in the germline V gene (reference sequence). Here the CDR3 reads CAWRDGTRTGELFF. The DNA of the CDR3 is TGTGCCTGGAGGGATGGAACACGCACCGGGGAGCTGTTTTTT.

The chain couples TRBV7-2 to TRBJ2-1, with D unresolved. Trimming left V 5 bases short and J 4 bases short, with 6 bases between. The CDR3 has 12 amino acids. Germline CDR1 reads SGHTA; CDR2 reads FQGNSA. CDR3 sequence: CASSKEYNEQFF. DNA of the CDR3: TGTGCCAGCAGCAAGGAATACAATGAGCAGTTCTTC.

V usage is TRBV13 and J usage is TRBJ2-7; a possible D gene is TRBD2 (5 bases). Trimming stripped 3 bases from V and 1 base from J, with 7 bases between. CDR3 length: 13 residues. The V gene's germline CDR1 is PRHDT and CDR2 FYEKMQ (reference sequence). Here the CDR3 DNA reads TGTGCCAGCAGCTTCACGGGATCCTACGAGCAGTACTTC. Its translation: CASSFTGSYEQYF.

The chain is built from TRBV6-6 and TRBJ1-1; D unresolved. Germline CDR1 reads MNHNY; CDR2 reads SVGAGI (reference sequence). The CDR3 length is 16 residues. V was shortened by 5 bases and J by 1 base, with 17 bases between the two germline ends. The CDR3 sequence: CASSPRVSGGNTEAFF. DNA of the CDR3: TGTGCCAGCAGTCCCCGGGTCTCGGGTGGGAACACTGAAGCTTTCTTT.

This chain connects TRBV28 to TRBJ2-3; D gene unclear. V gave up 2 bases and J gave up 1 base, with 10 bases separating them. Germline V lookup: CDR1 MDHEN, CDR2 SYDVKM. This CDR3 is 15 amino acids long. The CDR3 reads CASSLGTKGTDTQYF. The CDR3 DNA reads TGTGCCAGCAGTTTAGGTACTAAGGGCACAGATACGCAGTATTTT.

The J gene is TRBJ1-4, the V gene TRBV5-4; D is perhaps TRBD1 (5 bases). Germline V gene sequence: CDR1 SGHNT, CDR2 YYREEE (reference sequence). CDR3 length: 15 amino acids. V lost 4 bases to trimming and J lost 7 bases, with 17 bases between them. In DNA, the CDR3 is TGTGCCAGCAGCCCGTACGCGGGTGACAGTGAAAAACTGTTTTTT. This encodes CASSPYAGDSEKLFF.

This chain connects TRBV30 to TRBJ2-7; the D is unclear. The CDR3 is made up of 14 amino acids. CDR1 GTSNPN and CDR2 SVGIG come from the germline V gene (reference sequence). Trimming left V 0 bases short and J 2 bases short, with 11 bases between. CDR3 in amino acids: CAWSVGTATYEQYF. As DNA, the CDR3 is TGTGCCTGGAGTGTGGGCACAGCGACCTACGAGCAGTACTTC.

This clone was observed a single time. CDR3 DNA sequence: TGTGCCAGCAGCAGAAACCCCGGGACTGGGACCTTTTGGGAGACCCAGTACTTC. Amino acids: CASSRNPGTGTFWETQYF. The chain has TRBV5-4 and TRBJ2-5; tentative D call: TRBD2 (6 bases). The CDR3 covers 18 residues. V lost 4 bases, J lost 5 bases, and 27 bases lay in between. Germline assignment: CDR1 SGHNT and CDR2 YYREEE (reference sequence).

This clone was counted a few times. The identical CDR3 is also encoded by other nucleotide sequences in the sample. The chain links TRBV6-1 to TRBJ2-3; 11 bases are a match to TRBD1. Germline trimming cut 1 base from V and 4 bases from J; bases unmatched to any gene: 1. The CDR3 has 15 residues. CDR1 MNHNS and CDR2 SASEGT come from the germline V gene. CDR3 nucleotides: TGTGCCAGCAGTGAAGGGACAGGGGGCGCAGATACGCAGTATTTT. The encoded protein is CASSEGTGGADTQYF.

V usage is TRBV4-2 and J usage is TRBJ2-7; no clear D. Germline values: CDR1 LGHNA, CDR2 YNFKEQ. The CDR3 totals 13 residues. Trimming cost V 10 bases and J 0 bases, with 13 bases left between them. CDR3 protein: CATTGGNSYEQYF. CDR3 DNA sequence: TGTGCCACCACGGGCGGAAACTCCTACGAGCAGTACTTC.

The chain couples TRBV19 to TRBJ2-5; D not resolved. The V end was cut by 7 bases, the J end by 2 bases, with 8 bases between. The germline gives CDR1 LNHDA, CDR2 SQIVND (reference sequence). The length of the CDR3 is 12 residues. The CDR3 loop reads CASMGPQETQYF. DNA of the CDR3: TGTGCCAGTATGGGTCCACAAGAGACCCAGTACTTC.

This clone came up once. V gene TRBV9 combines with J gene TRBJ2-7; 11 bases fit TRBD2. Germline-derived CDR1 and CDR2 are SGDLS and YYNGEE. The CDR3 sequence is 14 residues long. After removal of 3 bases from V and 2 bases from J, the junction contained 1 base not matched to a gene. The CDR3 region has the DNA TGTGCCAGCAGCGAGGGACTAGCGGCCTACGAGCAGTACTTC. Translating it yields CASSEGLAAYEQYF.

This clone appeared once. This likely comes from a read error, as the CDR3 has no conserved phenylalanine or tryptophan at its end. The limits of the CDR3 on the DNA are not certain, so only TCRdb's listed CDR3 is given. The rearrangement links TRBV6-1 to TRBJ1-4. Germline V gene data show CDR1 as MNHNS and CDR2 as SASEGT. Counting both end residues, the CDR3 totals 11 amino acids. CDR3 region: CASSLDREGMG.

The rearrangement joins TRBV27 to TRBJ1-1; D is perhaps TRBD1 (5 bases). This CDR3 is 13 amino acids long. Trimming pared 5 bases from V and 4 bases from J, leaving 11 bases between. Germline assignment: CDR1 MNHEY and CDR2 SMNVEV (reference sequence). In DNA, the CDR3 is TGTGCCAGCAGTCCAGGGCGGGGCACTGAAGCTTTCTTT. This encodes CASSPGRGTEAFF.

This clone has just one count. This chain links TRBV6-5 with TRBJ2-7; the D gene is possibly TRBD2 (7 bases). Between the trimmed V and J ends, which lost 0 bases and 0 bases, there was a span of 12 bases. Germline V gene sequence: CDR1 MNHEY, CDR2 SVGAGI. The CDR3 has 16 amino acids. The DNA for the CDR3 is TGTGCCAGCAGTTACTCGCTGGGGGGGCCCTCCTACGAGCAGTACTTC. Translating it yields CASSYSLGGPSYEQYF.

The chain employs TRBV15 and TRBJ1-2, with D possibly being TRBD1 (6 bases). Trimming removed 0 bases at V and 6 bases at J, with 17 bases between. Germline assignment: CDR1 LNHNV and CDR2 YYDKDF (reference sequence). This CDR3 comprises 16 residues. The DNA of the CDR3 is TGTGCCACCAGCAGAGATCTAGGGGGGTTAAATCATGGCTACACCTTC. Its translation: CATSRDLGGLNHGYTF.